This T cell receptor (beta chain) came from a study of CD8 T cells in Susac syndrome. Background on the study: Sequencing included Susac syndrome patients, roughly six of them with active disease and about eight in remission.

On this clonotype: Its cognate antigen is unknown.

After removal of 6 bases from V and 8 bases from J, the junction contained 3 bases not matched to a gene. The CDR3 runs to 10 residues. Germline loops: CDR1 SQVTM, CDR2 ANQGSEA. The authors reverse transcribed about 0.5 to 1 ug RNA with random hexamers. MiXCR, run by TCRdb on the immunoSEQ multiplex PCR reads, gives a single entry per CDR3 protein. This repertoire shows 200,000 to 300,000 distinct CDR3 sequences, almost 97% found once; its top ten account for approximately 0.1%. Whole-study results and caveats: Clonal expansion was missing from Susac syndrome CD4+ T cell repertoires.

The study sequenced TCR beta in blood CD8+ and CD4+ T cells. TEMRA cells were FACS-enriched, while CD8+ and CD4+ T cells were negatively isolated. The receptor's source is a human donor with Susac syndrome. The chain carries TRBV29-1 and TRBJ1-1, with 7 bases that match TRBD1. The sequencing sample was made of CD4+ T cells from PBMCs. CDR3 amino acids: CSVTTGEAFF. The CDR3, as DNA: TGCAGCGTAACGACAGGGGAAGCTTTCTTT.